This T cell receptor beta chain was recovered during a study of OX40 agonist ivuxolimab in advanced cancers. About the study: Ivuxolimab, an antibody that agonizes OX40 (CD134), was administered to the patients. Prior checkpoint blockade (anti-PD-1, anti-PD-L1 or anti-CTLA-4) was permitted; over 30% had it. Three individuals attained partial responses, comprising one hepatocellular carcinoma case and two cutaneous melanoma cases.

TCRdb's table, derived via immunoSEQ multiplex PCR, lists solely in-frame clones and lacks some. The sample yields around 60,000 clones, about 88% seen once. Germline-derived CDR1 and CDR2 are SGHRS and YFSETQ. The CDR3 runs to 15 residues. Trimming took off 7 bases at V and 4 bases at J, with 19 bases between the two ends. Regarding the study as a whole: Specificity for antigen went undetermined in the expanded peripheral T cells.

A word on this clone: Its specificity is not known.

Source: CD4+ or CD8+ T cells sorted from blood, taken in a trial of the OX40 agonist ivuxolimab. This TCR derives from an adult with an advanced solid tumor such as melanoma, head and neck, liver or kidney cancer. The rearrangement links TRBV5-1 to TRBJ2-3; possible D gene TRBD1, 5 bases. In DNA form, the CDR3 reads TGCGCCAGCGCGCAGGGCGGCGGACGCGCAGATACGCAGTATTTT. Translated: CASAQGGGRADTQYF.